This paragraph reports one T cell receptor beta chain. Its antigen is not yet known. Per-base quality was not reported, and no clone a single base away is much larger than it. The CDR3 contains 13 residues, cysteine and phenylalanine counted. The read is trimmed to its CDR3 DNA, 39 bases read in frame from base 1. Germline trimming amounts to 2 bases on V and 10 bases on J, with 6 as the count of junction bases outside the gene matches. Reading the germline V gene (reference sequence) gives CDR1 GTSNPN and CDR2 SVGIG. The data originate from a study of CD8 T cells in Susac syndrome (dated by TCRdb to the late 2010s). Regarding the complete study: Whether CD8+ T cell activation and differentiation in Susac syndrome was antigen driven was tested using repertoire sequencing. The clonality of the CD8+ T cell repertoire was compared across over 9 healthy donors, about 14 Susac syndrome patients and under 17 multiple sclerosis patients. Results and caveats for the whole study, not just this receptor: The TCR sequencing and HLA analysis was acknowledged to have included a relatively small number of individuals.

Peripheral blood CD8+ and CD4+ T cells from healthy donors, Susac syndrome patients and multiple sclerosis patients were profiled by high-throughput TCR beta sequencing. The multiple sclerosis controls were treatment-naive patients who had stable or active relapsing-remitting disease and met the revised McDonald criteria. CD8+ TEMRA cells were enriched by FACS, while bulk CD8+ and CD4+ T cells were purified by magnetic negative isolation. Blood was drawn into EDTA tubes, processed within 24 hours, and PBMCs were isolated by density gradient centrifugation. PBMCs intended for TCR sequencing were frozen in liquid nitrogen and were later thawed in a 37 degrees C water bath. The sorted or isolated CD4+, CD8+ and CD8+ TEMRA cells reached a purity of at least 90%. RNA was extracted using the RNeasy kit, and roughly 0.5 to 1 microgram was reverse transcribed with random hexamers. The immunoSEQ multiplex PCR assay, which covers 54 Vbeta and 13 Jbeta segments, was used to amplify TCR beta CDR3 regions. To correct PCR amplification bias, a synthetic template baseline was used for both primer optimization and computational correction. In the paper's pipeline: Reads were annotated to V, D and J genes according to IMGT and were analyzed with immunoSEQ Analyzer, with only productive sequences retained. Clonality was calculated as one minus the Shannon entropy normalized by log2 of the number of productive unique sequences. For each patient and control, public and private clones were evaluated among the 100 most prevalent clones. A clone was defined as Susac-specific if it was absent from the healthy and MS cohorts, from 1052 published viral clones and from other ImmuneACCESS disease sequences. TCRdb reworked the public reads: Q25 trimming with fastp, MiXCR clone assembly, productive beta chains retained. Each entry is one CDR3 protein sequence, shown with its most common DNA and genes. TCRdb, not the authors, supplied the V and J calls. The sample table holds 150,000 to 180,000 distinct CDR3 sequences, of which around 95% were seen once. Under 0.15% of the sample lies in the top ten.

This TCR was recovered from a human donor with multiple sclerosis. The specimen was CD8+ T cells from PBMCs. The V gene is TRBV30 and the J gene is TRBJ2-1; 9 bases in between match TRBD2. The DNA sequence is TGTGCCTGGAGTCCTTTAGCGGGGGACGAGCAGTTCTTC. It is translated as CAWSPLAGDEQFF.